The 21 T cell receptor beta chains below were found in one sample sequenced in a study of blood T cell repertoires in COVID-19. Method: immunoSEQ multiplex PCR; TCRdb's copy keeps in-frame clones and lacks some. There are roughly 67,000 clones in the sample; 75% to 85% occur only once, and approximately 6% lies in the top ten. Sequencing used peripheral blood. Receptor source: an older woman with acute or convalescent COVID-19.

This clone appeared once. This sequence joins TRBV30 and TRBJ1-1; D is possibly TRBD1 (5 bases). Looked up from germline, CDR1 is GTSNPN and CDR2 is SVGIG (reference sequence). V lost 6 bases to trimming and J lost 4 bases, with 12 bases between them. This CDR3 region has 12 residues. Here the CDR3 DNA reads TGTGCCTGTCCCGGGGGTTTCACTGAAGCTTTCTTT. This sequence encodes CACPGGFTEAFF.

Only one count was recorded for this clone. V gene TRBV14 combines with J gene TRBJ1-1; unclear D gene. This CDR3 has 13 amino acids. Between the trimmed V and J ends, which lost 2 bases and 4 bases, there was a span of 8 bases. Looked up from germline, CDR1 is SGHDN and CDR2 is FVKESK. CDR3 loop: CASSQQRGTEAFF. CDR3 in DNA: TGTGCCAGCAGCCAACAGCGAGGCACTGAAGCTTTCTTT.

The chain carries TRBV5-1 and TRBJ2-1, with 9 bases identical to TRBD2. Trimming removed 5 bases from V and 4 bases from J; junction bases left unmatched: 16. This CDR3 has 18 residues. The germline V gene has CDR1 SGHRS and CDR2 YFSETQ. The CDR3 nucleotides are TGCGCCAGCAGTCGGGTAGCGGGGGAACAAAGAATTTACAATGAGCAGTTCTTC. It is translated as CASSRVAGEQRIYNEQFF. Complete variable domain (other parts from reference TRBV5-1 and TRBJ2-1): KAGVTQTPRYLIKTRGQQVTLSCSPISGHRSVSWYQQTPGQGLQFLFEYFSETQRNKGNFPGRFSGRQFSNSRSEMNVSTLELGDSALYLCASSRVAGEQRIYNEQFFGPGTRLTVL.

As DNA, the CDR3 is TGCGCCAGCAGTGAGTCCATGGGGGCTGAGACCCAGTACTTC. Its translation: CASSESMGAETQYF. This sequence joins TRBV10-1 and TRBJ2-5; a possible D gene is TRBD1 (6 bases). Per germline, CDR1 WNHNN and CDR2 SYGVQD (reference sequence). The V end lost 0 bases, the J end lost 5 bases, and 10 bases lay between the germline ends. The CDR3 extends over 14 amino acids.

The CDR3 DNA sequence: TGTGCCAGCAGTGCCAGGACAGGGGGGACCTACGAGCAGTACTTC. This translates into CASSARTGGTYEQYF. This chain uses TRBV27 with TRBJ2-7; 10 bases match TRBD1. The germline V gene has CDR1 MNHEY and CDR2 SMNVEV (reference sequence). This CDR3 is 15 amino acids long. The J segment lost 2 bases and the V segment lost 5 bases, leaving 6 bases of the junction unmatched.

This chain links TRBV29-1 with TRBJ1-2, with 7 positions matching TRBD1. This CDR3 comprises 14 residues. The ends lost 6 bases at V and 2 bases at J; junction bases unmatched: 9. Germline V CDR1 and CDR2: SQVTM, ANQGSEA. CDR3 residues: CSVTQGMSNYGYTF. In DNA form, the CDR3 reads TGCAGCGTAACACAGGGGATGTCCAACTATGGCTACACCTTC.

The rearrangement uses TRBV5-1 and TRBJ1-5; D is unresolved. The CDR3 consists of 15 residues. Germline CDR1 SGHRS, CDR2 YFSETQ. Trimming stripped 0 bases from V and 3 bases from J, with 10 bases between. The chain's CDR3 is CASSLAGGINQPQHF. CDR3 nucleotide sequence: TGCGCCAGCAGCTTGGCCGGAGGGATCAATCAGCCCCAGCATTTT.

The gene calls are TRBV6-5 and TRBJ1-6; D call uncertain. V was clipped by 2 bases and J by 8 bases, with 10 bases between them. The CDR3 sequence is 14 residues long. In germline, CDR1 is MNHEY, CDR2 SVGAGI. CDR3 sequence reads: CASSYEGGDSPLHF. CDR3 nucleotide sequence: TGTGCCAGCAGTTACGAGGGTGGGGATTCACCCCTCCACTTT.

The chain has TRBV19 and TRBJ2-2; 11 bases map to TRBD1. Trimming at V came to 7 bases and at J to 10 bases, leaving 8 bases not matched to a gene. CDR1 is LNHDA and CDR2 is SQIVND in the germline V gene (reference sequence). The CDR3 extends over 14 amino acids. CDR3 protein: CASNTGTGGSELFF. The CDR3 DNA sequence: TGTGCCAGTAACACCGGGACAGGGGGGTCGGAGCTGTTTTTT.

V is TRBV7-6 and J is TRBJ2-3, with 10 bases identical to TRBD2. Germline-derived CDR1 and CDR2 are SGHVS and FNYEAQ. J lost 4 bases, V lost 5 bases, and 9 bases had no gene match. This CDR3 is 16 amino acids long. The CDR3 reads CASSLSGGASADTQYF. Written as DNA, the CDR3 is TGTGCCAGCAGCCTGAGCGGGGGGGCTTCGGCAGATACGCAGTATTTT.

In regard to this clone: This specimen includes other DNA sequences encoding the same CDR3. This sequence joins TRBV5-1 and TRBJ1-2; weak D call: TRBD1 (5 bases). The germline gives CDR1 SGHRS, CDR2 YFSETQ. Between the trimmed V and J ends, which lost 1 base and 2 bases, there was a span of 9 bases. The CDR3 extends over 14 amino acids. In nucleotides, the CDR3 is TGCGCCAGCAGCTTGTCTGGGGGGAACTATGGCTACACCTTC. Translated, it gives CASSLSGGNYGYTF.

The gene calls are TRBV6-2 or TRBV6-3 and TRBJ2-1, with 9 nucleotides matching TRBD2. This CDR3 contains 16 residues. V shed 0 bases, J shed 4 bases, and the junction held 4 bases outside the gene matches. Germline CDR1 is MNHEY and CDR2 is SVGEGT. CDR3 coding DNA: TGTGCCAGCAGTTACTCGGCGGGGGGGCCTTACAATGAGCAGTTCTTC. Translation gives CASSYSAGGPYNEQFF.

The J gene is TRBJ1-4, the V gene TRBV29-1; TRBD1 aligns across 9 bases. Germline loops: CDR1 SQVTM, CDR2 ANQGSEA. The CDR3 covers 15 residues. The ends lost 6 bases at V and 8 bases at J; junction bases unmatched: 13. The CDR3 nucleotides read TGCAGCGTCGGTGATGTGGGACAGGGAGCCGAAAAACTGTTTTTT. Protein product: CSVGDVGQGAEKLFF.

The chain couples TRBV7-3 to TRBJ1-1; unclear D gene. CDR3 length: 16 residues. Trimming took 5 bases from V and 4 from J, leaving 20 bases between them. Germline V lookup: CDR1 SGHTA, CDR2 FQGTGA. The CDR3 spells CASSKSEGYSGTEAFF. CDR3 DNA: TGTGCCAGCAGCAAAAGCGAGGGTTATAGCGGCACTGAAGCTTTCTTT. Supplemented by reference TRBV7-3 and TRBJ1-1, the full variable domain reads GAGVSQTPSNKVTEKGKYVELRCDPISGHTALYWYRQSLGQGPEFLIYFQGTGAADDSGLPNDRFFAVRPEGSVSTLKIQRTERGDSAVYLCASSKSEGYSGTEAFFGQGTRLTVV.

The J gene is TRBJ2-1, the V gene TRBV24-1; possibly TRBD2 for D (6 bases). This CDR3 has 16 residues. CDR1 is KGHDR and CDR2 is SFDVKD in the germline V gene. Trimming removed 4 bases from V and 5 bases from J, with 17 bases in between. CDR3: CATSEKDYQGDNEQFF. The CDR3 DNA sequence: TGTGCCACCAGTGAAAAGGACTACCAAGGCGACAATGAGCAGTTCTTC.

V and J are TRBV30 and TRBJ1-1, with a weak D call TRBD1 (6 bases). Trimming removed 6 bases from V and 7 bases from J, with 12 bases in between. The CDR3 is 11 residues long. The germline V gene encodes CDR1 GTSNPN and CDR2 SVGIG (reference sequence). The CDR3 DNA follows: TGTGCCTGTAAACAGGGTGATGAAGCTTTCTTT. Translating it yields CACKQGDEAFF. Based on the CDR3 plus reference TRBV30 and TRBJ1-1, the full variable domain is SQTIHQWPATLVQPVGSPLSLECTVEGTSNPNLYWYRQAAGRGLQLLFYSVGIGQISSEVPQNLSASRPQDRQFILSSKKLLLSDSGFYLCACKQGDEAFFGQGTRLTVV.

V and J are TRBV12-5 and TRBJ1-3; the D is unclear. The germline V and J ends were trimmed by 0 bases and 2 bases, with 8 bases remaining between them. The CDR3 runs to 15 residues. Germline CDR1 and CDR2: LGHNT and FRNRAP. CDR3 DNA sequence: TGTGCTAGTGGTTTGGTTCGTCAGGCTGGAAACACCATATATTTT. As protein: CASGLVRQAGNTIYF. The whole variable domain, filled in from reference TRBV12-5 and TRBJ1-3, reads DARVTQTPRHKVTEMGQEVTMRCQPILGHNTVFWYRQTMMQGLELLAYFRNRAPLDDSGMPKDRFSAEMPDATLATLKIQPSEPRDSAVYFCASGLVRQAGNTIYFGEGSWLTVV.

The V gene is TRBV30, the J gene TRBJ1-1, with D perhaps TRBD1 (6 bases). Germline V gene lookup returns CDR1 GTSNPN and CDR2 SVGIG (reference sequence). The V end lost 0 bases, the J end lost 11 bases, and 13 bases lay between the germline ends. The CDR3 extends over 12 amino acids. Written as DNA, the CDR3 is TGTGCCTGGAGTGTCCTGGGACAATGGGCTTTCTTT. It specifies CAWSVLGQWAFF.

The J gene is TRBJ1-2, the V gene TRBV6-5; D not certain. V gave up 7 bases and J gave up 8 bases, with 11 bases separating them. The CDR3 is made up of 11 amino acids. The germline gives CDR1 MNHEY, CDR2 SVGAGI. CDR3 region: CASTSYEGYTF. The CDR3 DNA is TGTGCCAGCACTAGTTACGAAGGCTACACCTTC.

This clone was picked up one time. The V call is TRBV6-5, the J call TRBJ2-7, with TRBD1 matching 8 bases. The CDR3 length is 15 residues. From germline, CDR1 is MNHEY and CDR2 SVGAGI. Unmatched junction bases numbered 9, after V lost 7 bases and J lost 1 base. The CDR3 DNA sequence: TGTGCCAGCAAGTTACATGGGACAGGTTCCTACGAGCAGTACTTC. The encoded protein is CASKLHGTGSYEQYF.

The genes are TRBV4-1 and TRBJ1-2, with 9 bases that match TRBD1. This CDR3 spans 15 amino acids. Trimming removed 5 bases from V and 4 bases from J; junction bases left unmatched: 8. The germline V gene has CDR1 MGHRA and CDR2 YSYEKL. The CDR3 nucleotides read TGCGCCAGCAGCGTGGGGACAGGGCTTGCCTATGGCTACACCTTC. Encoded protein: CASSVGTGLAYGYTF.